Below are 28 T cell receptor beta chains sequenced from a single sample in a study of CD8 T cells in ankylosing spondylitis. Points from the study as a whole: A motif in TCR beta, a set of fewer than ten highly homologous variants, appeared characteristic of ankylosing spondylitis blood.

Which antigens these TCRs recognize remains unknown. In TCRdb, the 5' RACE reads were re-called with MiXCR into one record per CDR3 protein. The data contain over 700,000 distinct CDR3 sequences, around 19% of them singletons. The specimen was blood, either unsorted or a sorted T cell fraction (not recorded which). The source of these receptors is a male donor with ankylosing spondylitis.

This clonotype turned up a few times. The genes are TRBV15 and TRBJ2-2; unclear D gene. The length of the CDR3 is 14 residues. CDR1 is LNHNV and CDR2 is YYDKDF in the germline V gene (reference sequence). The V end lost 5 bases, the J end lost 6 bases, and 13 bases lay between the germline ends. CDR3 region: CATSPRSGAGELFF. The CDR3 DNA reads TGTGCCACCAGCCCCAGAAGTGGGGCCGGGGAGCTGTTTTTT.

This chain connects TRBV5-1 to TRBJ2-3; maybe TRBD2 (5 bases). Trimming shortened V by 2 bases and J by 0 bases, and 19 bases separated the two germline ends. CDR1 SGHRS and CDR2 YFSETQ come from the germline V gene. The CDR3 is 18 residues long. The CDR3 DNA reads TGCGCCAGCAGCTTCGGCCAGCGGTCCATTTCTAGCACAGATACGCAGTATTTT. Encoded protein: CASSFGQRSISSTDTQYF. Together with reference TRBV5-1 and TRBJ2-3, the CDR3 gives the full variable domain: KAGVTQTPRYLIKTRGQQVTLSCSPISGHRSVSWYQQTPGQGLQFLFEYFSETQRNKGNFPGRFSGRQFSNSRSEMNVSTLELGDSALYLCASSFGQRSISSTDTQYFGPGTRLTVL.

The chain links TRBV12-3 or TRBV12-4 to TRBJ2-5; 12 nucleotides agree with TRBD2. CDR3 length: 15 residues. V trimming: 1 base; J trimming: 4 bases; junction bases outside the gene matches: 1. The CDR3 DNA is TGTGCCAGCAGTTTAGGGGGACTAGCGGGAGAGACCCAGTACTTC. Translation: CASSLGGLAGETQYF.

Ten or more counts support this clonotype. The CDR3 protein is CASSLDSGSYEQYF. CDR3 DNA sequence: TGCGCCAGCAGCTTGGACAGTGGGAGCTACGAGCAGTACTTC. The chain uses TRBV5-1 and TRBJ2-7, with D possibly TRBD2 on 5 matching bases. Germline CDR1 SGHRS, CDR2 YFSETQ. There are 14 residues in the CDR3. V gave up 0 bases and J gave up 3 bases, with 10 bases separating them.

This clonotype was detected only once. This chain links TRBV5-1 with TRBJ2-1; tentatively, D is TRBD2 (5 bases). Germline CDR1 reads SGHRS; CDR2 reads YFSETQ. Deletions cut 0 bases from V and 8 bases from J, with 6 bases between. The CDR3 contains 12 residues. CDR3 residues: CASSLVAYEQFF. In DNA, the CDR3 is TGCGCCAGCAGCTTGGTAGCGTATGAGCAGTTCTTC. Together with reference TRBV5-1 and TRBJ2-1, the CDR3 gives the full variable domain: KAGVTQTPRYLIKTRGQQVTLSCSPISGHRSVSWYQQTPGQGLQFLFEYFSETQRNKGNFPGRFSGRQFSNSRSEMNVSTLELGDSALYLCASSLVAYEQFFGPGTRLTVL.

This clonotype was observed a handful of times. CDR3 coding DNA: TGTGCCAGCAGTAAGGAGGATCAGCCCCAGCATTTT. Protein: CASSKEDQPQHF. The chain combines TRBV12-3 or TRBV12-4 with TRBJ1-5, with D unresolved. The CDR3 runs 12 residues. Trimming removed 5 bases from V and 5 bases from J, with 7 bases in between.

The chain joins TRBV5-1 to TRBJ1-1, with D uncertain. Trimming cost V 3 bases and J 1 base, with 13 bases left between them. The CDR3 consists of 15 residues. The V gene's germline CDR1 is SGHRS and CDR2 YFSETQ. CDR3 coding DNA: TGCGCCAGCAGCTCCTACGGAGACCCGAACACTGAAGCTTTCTTT. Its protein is CASSSYGDPNTEAFF.

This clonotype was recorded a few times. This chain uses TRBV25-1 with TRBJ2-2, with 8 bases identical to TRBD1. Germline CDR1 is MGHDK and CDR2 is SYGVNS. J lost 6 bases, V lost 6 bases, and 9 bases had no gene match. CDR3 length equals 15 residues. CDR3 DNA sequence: TGTGCCAGCAGATCGGGACAGGAAGTTGCCGGGGAGCTGTTTTTT. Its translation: CASRSGQEVAGELFF. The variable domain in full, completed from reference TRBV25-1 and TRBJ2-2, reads EADIYQTPRYLVIGTGKKITLECSQTMGHDKMYWYQQDPGMELHLIHYSYGVNSTEKGDLSSESTVSRIRTEHFPLTLESARPSHTSQYLCASRSGQEVAGELFFGEGSRLTVL.

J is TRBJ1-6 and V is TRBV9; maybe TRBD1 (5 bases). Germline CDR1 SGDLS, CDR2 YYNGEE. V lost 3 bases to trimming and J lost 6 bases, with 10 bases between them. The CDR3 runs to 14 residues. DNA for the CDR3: TGTGCCAGCAGCGCTGACACAGGTAATTCACCCCTCCACTTT. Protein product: CASSADTGNSPLHF.

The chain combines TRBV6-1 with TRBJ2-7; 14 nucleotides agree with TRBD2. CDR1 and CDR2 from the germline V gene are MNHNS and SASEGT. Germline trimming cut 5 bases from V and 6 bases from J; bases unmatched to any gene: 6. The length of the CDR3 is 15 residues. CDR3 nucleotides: TGTGCCAGCAGTCAAGAGGGACTAGCGGGGGCCGAGCAGTACTTC. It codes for CASSQEGLAGAEQYF.

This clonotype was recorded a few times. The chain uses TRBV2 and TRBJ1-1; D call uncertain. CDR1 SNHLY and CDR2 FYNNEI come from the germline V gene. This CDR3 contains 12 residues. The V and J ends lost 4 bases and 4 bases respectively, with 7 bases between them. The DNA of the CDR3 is TGTGCCAGCAGTGCCCCCGTCACTGAAGCTTTCTTT. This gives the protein CASSAPVTEAFF.

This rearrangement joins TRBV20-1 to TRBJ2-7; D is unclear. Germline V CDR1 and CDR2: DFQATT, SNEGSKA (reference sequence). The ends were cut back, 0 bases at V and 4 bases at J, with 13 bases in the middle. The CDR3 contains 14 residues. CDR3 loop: CSARDLVGTYEQYF. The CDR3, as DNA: TGCAGTGCTAGAGATCTAGTCGGTACTTACGAGCAGTACTTC.

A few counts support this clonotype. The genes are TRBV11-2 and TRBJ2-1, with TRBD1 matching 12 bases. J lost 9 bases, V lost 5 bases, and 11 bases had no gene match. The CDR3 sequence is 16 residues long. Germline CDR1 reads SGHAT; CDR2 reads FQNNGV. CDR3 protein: CASSRSPGQGAGEQFF. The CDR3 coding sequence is TGTGCCAGCAGCCGCTCCCCGGGACAGGGGGCTGGTGAGCAGTTCTTC.

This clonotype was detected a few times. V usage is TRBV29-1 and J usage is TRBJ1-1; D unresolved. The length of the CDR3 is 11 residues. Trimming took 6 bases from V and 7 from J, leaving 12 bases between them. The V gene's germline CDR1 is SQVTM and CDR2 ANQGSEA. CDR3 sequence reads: CSVRRDFEAFF. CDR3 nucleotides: TGCAGCGTCCGTCGCGACTTTGAAGCTTTCTTT.

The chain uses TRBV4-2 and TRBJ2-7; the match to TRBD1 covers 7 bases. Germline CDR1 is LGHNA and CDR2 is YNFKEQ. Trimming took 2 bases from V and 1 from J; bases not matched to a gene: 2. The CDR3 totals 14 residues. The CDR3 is CASSQRQGSYEQYF. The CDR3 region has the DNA TGTGCCAGCAGCCAAAGACAGGGTTCCTACGAGCAGTACTTC.

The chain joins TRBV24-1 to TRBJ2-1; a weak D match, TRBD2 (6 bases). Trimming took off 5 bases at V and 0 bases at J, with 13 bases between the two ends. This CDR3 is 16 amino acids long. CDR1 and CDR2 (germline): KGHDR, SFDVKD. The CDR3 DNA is TGTGCCACCAGTGCCCCCGACGGGAGCTCCTACAATGAGCAGTTCTTC. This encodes CATSAPDGSSYNEQFF.

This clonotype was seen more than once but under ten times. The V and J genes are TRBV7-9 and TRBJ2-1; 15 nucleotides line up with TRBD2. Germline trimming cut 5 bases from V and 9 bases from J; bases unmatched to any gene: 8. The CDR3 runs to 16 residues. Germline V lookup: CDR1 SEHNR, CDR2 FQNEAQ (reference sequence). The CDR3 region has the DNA TGTGCCAGCAGCCCCCGGTTGGGACTAGCGGGGGGTGAGCAGTTCTTC. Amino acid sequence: CASSPRLGLAGGEQFF.

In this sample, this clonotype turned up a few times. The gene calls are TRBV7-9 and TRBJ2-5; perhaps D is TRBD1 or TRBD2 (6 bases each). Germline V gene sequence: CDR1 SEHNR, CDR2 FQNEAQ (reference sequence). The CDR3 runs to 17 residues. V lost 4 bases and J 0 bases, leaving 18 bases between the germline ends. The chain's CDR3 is CASSSGRPRGDQETQYF. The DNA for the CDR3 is TGTGCCAGCAGCTCTGGCCGGCCGAGGGGGGACCAAGAGACCCAGTACTTC.

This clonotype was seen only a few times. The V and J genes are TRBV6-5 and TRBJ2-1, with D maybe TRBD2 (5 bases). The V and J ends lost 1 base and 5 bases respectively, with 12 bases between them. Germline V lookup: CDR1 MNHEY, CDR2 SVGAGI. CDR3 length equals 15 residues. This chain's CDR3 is CASSYLGRSNNEQFF. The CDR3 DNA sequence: TGTGCCAGCAGTTACTTAGGGAGATCGAACAATGAGCAGTTCTTC.

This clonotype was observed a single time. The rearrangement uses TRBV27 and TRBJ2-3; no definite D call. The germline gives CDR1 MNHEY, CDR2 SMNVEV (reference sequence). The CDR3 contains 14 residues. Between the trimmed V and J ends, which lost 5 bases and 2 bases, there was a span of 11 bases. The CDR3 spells CASSLDQPTDTQYF. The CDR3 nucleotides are TGTGCCAGCAGTCTAGACCAGCCCACAGATACGCAGTATTTT.

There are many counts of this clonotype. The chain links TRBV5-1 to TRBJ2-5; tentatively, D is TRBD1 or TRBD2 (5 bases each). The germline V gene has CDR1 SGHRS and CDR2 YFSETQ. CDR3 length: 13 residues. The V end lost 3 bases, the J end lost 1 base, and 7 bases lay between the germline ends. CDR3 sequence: CASSWGIQETQYF. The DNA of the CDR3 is TGCGCCAGCAGCTGGGGGATCCAAGAGACCCAGTACTTC.

CDR3 region: CAITAGPGILQFF. CDR3 bases: TGTGCCATCACGGCGGGACCAGGAATCTTGCAGTTCTTC. The rearrangement joins TRBV10-3 to TRBJ2-1; a weak D match, TRBD2 (6 bases). V lost 7 bases and J lost 12, with 19 bases in between. This CDR3 has 13 residues. Germline CDR1 ENHRY, CDR2 SYGVKD.

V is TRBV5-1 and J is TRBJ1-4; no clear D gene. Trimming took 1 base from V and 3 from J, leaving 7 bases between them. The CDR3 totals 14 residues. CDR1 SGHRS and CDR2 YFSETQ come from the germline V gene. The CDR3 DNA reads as TGCGCCAGCAGCTTGTCCAGGCCTAATGAAAAACTGTTTTTT. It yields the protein CASSLSRPNEKLFF.

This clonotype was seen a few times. The CDR3 DNA follows: TGCGGAATAGGGGGCATCAATGAGCAGTTCTTC. Translation: CGIGGINEQFF. The V and J genes are TRBV20-1 and TRBJ2-1; 7 bases are shared with TRBD1. Germline CDR1 DFQATT, CDR2 SNEGSKA (reference sequence). The CDR3 is 11 amino acids.

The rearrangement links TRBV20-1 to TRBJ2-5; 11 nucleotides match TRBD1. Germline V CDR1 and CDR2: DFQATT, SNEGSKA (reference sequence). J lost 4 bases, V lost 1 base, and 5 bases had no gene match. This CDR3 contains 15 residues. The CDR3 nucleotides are TGCAGTGCTAGAGCCCTGGGACAGGGGGGAGAGACCCAGTACTTC. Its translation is CSARALGQGGETQYF.

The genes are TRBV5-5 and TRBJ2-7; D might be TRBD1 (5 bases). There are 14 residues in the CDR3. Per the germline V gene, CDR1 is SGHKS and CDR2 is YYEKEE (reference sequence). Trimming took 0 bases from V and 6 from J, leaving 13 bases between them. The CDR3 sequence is CASSLGGASGEQYF. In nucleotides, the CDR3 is TGTGCCAGCAGCTTGGGTGGGGCGTCAGGCGAGCAGTACTTC. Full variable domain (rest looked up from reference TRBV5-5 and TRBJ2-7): DAGVTQSPTHLIKTRGQQVTLRCSPISGHKSVSWYQQVLGQGPQFIFQYYEKEERGRGNFPDRFSARQFPNYSSELNVNALLLGDSALYLCASSLGGASGEQYFGPGTRLTVT.

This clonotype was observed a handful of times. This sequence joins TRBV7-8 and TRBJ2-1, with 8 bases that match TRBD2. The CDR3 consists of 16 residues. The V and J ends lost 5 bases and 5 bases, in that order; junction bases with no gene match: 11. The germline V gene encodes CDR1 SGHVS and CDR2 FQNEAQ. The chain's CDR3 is CASSRAGSGANNEQFF. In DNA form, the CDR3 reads TGTGCCAGCAGCCGAGCGGGTAGCGGGGCCAACAATGAGCAGTTCTTC.

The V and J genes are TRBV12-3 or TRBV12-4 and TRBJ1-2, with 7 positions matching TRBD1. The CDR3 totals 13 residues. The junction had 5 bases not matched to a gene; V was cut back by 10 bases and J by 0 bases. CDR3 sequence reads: CATGTDSNYGYTF. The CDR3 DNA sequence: TGTGCCACTGGGACAGATTCTAACTATGGCTACACCTTC.